The sequence of this T cell receptor (beta chain) was determined in a study of technical replicates of blood from four donors. CDR1 is MNHEY and CDR2 is SMNVEV in the germline V gene (reference sequence). There are 14 residues in the CDR3. Trimming shortened V by 2 bases and J by 8 bases, and 12 bases separated the two germline ends. Produced via immunoSEQ multiplex PCR; TCRdb's table is partial and in-frame only. The table includes some 75,000 clones, 96% detected once. Sample: T cells isolated from PBMCs. The clonotype originates from a human donor in good health. V usage is TRBV27 and J usage is TRBJ1-4; D remains ambiguous. The CDR3 loop is CASSLGGRYEKLFF. In nucleotides, the CDR3 is TGTGCCAGCAGTTTAGGAGGGAGATACGAAAAACTGTTTTTT.